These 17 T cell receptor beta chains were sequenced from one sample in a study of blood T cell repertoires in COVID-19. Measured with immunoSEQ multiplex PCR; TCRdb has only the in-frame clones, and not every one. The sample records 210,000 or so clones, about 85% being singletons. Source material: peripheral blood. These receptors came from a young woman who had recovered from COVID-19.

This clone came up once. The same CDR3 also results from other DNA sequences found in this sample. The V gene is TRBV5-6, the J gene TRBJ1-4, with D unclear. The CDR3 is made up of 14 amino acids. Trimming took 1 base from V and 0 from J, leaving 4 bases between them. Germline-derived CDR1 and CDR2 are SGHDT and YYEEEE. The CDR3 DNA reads TGTGCCAGCAGCTTGATAGCAACTAATGAAAAACTGTTTTTT. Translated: CASSLIATNEKLFF.

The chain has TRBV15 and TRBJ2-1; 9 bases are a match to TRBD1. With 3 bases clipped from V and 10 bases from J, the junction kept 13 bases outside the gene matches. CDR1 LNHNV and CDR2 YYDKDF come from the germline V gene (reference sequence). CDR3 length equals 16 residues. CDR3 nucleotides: TGTGCCACCAGCAGTGCCGGGACAGGGCCTTCGGGAGAGCAGTTCTTC. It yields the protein CATSSAGTGPSGEQFF.

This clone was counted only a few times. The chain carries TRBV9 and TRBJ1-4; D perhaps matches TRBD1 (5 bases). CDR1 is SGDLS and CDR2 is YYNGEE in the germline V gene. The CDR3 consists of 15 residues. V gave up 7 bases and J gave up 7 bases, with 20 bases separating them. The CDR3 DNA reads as TGTGCCAGCGGACTTCAGGGACTAAGGGGTGAAAAACTGTTTTTT. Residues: CASGLQGLRGEKLFF.

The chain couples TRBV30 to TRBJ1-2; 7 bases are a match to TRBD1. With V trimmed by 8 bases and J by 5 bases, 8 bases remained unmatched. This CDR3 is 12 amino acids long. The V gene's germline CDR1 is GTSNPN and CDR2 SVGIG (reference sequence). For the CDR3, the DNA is TGTGCCCGTGACAGGGTTGAATATGGCTACACCTTC. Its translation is CARDRVEYGYTF.

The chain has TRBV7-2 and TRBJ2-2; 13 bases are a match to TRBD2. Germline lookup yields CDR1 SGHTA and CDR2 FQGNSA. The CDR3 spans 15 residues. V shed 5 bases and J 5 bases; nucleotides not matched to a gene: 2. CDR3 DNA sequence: TGTGCCAGCAGCCTGGGACTAGCGGGGACCGGGGAGCTGTTTTTT. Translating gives CASSLGLAGTGELFF.

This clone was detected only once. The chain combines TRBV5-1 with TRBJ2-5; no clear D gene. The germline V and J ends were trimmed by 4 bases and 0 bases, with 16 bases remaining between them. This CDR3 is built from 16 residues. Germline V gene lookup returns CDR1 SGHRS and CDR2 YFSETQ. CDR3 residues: CASSGNDWVDQETQYF. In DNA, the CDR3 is TGCGCCAGCAGCGGTAACGACTGGGTCGACCAAGAGACCCAGTACTTC. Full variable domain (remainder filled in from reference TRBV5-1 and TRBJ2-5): KAGVTQTPRYLIKTRGQQVTLSCSPISGHRSVSWYQQTPGQGLQFLFEYFSETQRNKGNFPGRFSGRQFSNSRSEMNVSTLELGDSALYLCASSGNDWVDQETQYFGPGTRLLVL.

The DNA for the CDR3 is TGTGCCAGCAGAGACCACAGTGCGAACTATGGCTACACCTTC. Translated, it gives CASRDHSANYGYTF. The chain recombines TRBV9 with TRBJ1-2; no clear D gene. V lost 5 bases, J lost 2 bases, and 13 bases lay in between. Looked up from germline, CDR1 is SGDLS and CDR2 is YYNGEE. CDR3 length equals 14 residues.

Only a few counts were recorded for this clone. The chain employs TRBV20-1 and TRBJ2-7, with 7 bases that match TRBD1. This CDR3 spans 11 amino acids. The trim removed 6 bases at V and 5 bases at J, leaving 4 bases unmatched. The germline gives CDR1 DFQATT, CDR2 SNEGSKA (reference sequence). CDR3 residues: CSARQGNEQYF. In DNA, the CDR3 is TGCAGTGCCAGACAGGGAAACGAGCAGTACTTC.

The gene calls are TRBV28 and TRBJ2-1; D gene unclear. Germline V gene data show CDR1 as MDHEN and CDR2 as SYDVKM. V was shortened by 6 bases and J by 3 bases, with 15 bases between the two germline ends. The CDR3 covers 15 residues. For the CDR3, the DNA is TGTGCCAGCAGCTCCGGTGGAGACCGCTACAATGAGCAGTTCTTC. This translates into CASSSGGDRYNEQFF.

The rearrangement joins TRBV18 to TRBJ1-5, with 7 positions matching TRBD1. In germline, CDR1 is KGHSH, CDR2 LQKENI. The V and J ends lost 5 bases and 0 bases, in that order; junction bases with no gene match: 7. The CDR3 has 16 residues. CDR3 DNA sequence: TGTGCCAGCTCAGCAACGGGACAGACTAGCAATCAGCCCCAGCATTTT. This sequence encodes CASSATGQTSNQPQHF.

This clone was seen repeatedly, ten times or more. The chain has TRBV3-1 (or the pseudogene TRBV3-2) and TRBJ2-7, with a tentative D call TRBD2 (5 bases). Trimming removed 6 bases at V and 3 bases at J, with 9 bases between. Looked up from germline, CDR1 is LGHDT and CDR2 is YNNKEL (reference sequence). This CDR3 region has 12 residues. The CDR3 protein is CASSQDFYEQYF. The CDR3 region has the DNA TGTGCCAGCAGTCAGGACTTCTACGAGCAGTACTTC.

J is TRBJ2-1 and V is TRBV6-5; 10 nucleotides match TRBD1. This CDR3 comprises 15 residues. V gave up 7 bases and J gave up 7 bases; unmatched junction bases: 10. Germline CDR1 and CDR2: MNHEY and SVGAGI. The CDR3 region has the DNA TGTGCCAGCAAACCCACGGGACAGGGGATGAATGAGCAGTTCTTC. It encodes CASKPTGQGMNEQFF.

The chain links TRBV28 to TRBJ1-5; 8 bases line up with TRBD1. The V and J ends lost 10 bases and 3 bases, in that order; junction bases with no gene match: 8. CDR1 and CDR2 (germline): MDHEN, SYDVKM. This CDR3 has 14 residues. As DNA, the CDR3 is TGTGCCATCATCGACAGGGGTAACAATCAGCCCCAGCATTTT. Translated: CAIIDRGNNQPQHF. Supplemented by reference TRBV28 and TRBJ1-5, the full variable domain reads DVKVTQSSRYLVKRTGEKVFLECVQDMDHENMFWYRQDPGLGLRLIYFSYDVKMKEKGDIPEGYSVSREKKERFSLILESASTNQTSMYLCAIIDRGNNQPQHFGDGTRLSIL.

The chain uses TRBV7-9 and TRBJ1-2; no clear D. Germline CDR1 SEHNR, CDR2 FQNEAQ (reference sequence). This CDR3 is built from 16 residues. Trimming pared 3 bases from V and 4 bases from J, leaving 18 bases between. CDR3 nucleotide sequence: TGTGCCAGCAGCTTGGAGGGCGCAACGACGCGCTATGGCTACACCTTC. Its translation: CASSLEGATTRYGYTF.

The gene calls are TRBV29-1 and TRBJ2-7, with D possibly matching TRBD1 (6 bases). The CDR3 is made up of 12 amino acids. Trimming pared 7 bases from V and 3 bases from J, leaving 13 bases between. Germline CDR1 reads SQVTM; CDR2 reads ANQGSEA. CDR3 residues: CSGTGTNYEQYF. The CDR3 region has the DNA TGCAGCGGCACCGGGACAAACTACGAGCAGTACTTC.

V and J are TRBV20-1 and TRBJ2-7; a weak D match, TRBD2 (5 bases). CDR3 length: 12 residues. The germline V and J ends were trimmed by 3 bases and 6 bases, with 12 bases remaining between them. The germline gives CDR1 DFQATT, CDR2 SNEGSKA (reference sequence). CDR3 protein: CSASSVGVEQYF. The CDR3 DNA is TGCAGTGCTAGTAGCGTTGGAGTCGAGCAGTACTTC.

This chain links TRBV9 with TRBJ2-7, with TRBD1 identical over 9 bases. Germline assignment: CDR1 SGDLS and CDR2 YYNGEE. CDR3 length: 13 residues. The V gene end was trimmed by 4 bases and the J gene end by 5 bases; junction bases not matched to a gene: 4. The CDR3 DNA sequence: TGTGCCAGCAGCATAGACAGGGGGAACGAGCAGTACTTC. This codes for CASSIDRGNEQYF.